This TCR beta chain was observed in a study of T cell changes during pregnancy in multiple sclerosis. Profiling relied on immunoSEQ multiplex PCR, and the TCRdb table lists in-frame clones only, not all of them. Of roughly 90,000 clones in the sample, more than 85% were seen once. The material sequenced was peripheral blood, taken before pregnancy. The source is a female donor with multiple sclerosis, enrolled in a pregnancy study.

The DNA for the CDR3 is TGTGCCAGTAGTATAGCAGACGCGGGGGACTATAACTATGGCTACACCTTC. This translates into CASSIADAGDYNYGYTF. This chain joins TRBV19 and TRBJ1-2; weak D call: TRBD1 (5 bases). The CDR3 runs 17 residues. V was clipped by 1 base and J by 1 base, with 16 bases between them. CDR1 is LNHDA and CDR2 is SQIVND in the germline V gene (reference sequence).